The 4 T cell receptor beta chains in this list originate from one sample, sequenced in a study of identical twins. TCRdb used MiXCR to reprocess the 5' RACE reads, holding one entry per CDR3 protein. The repertoire has roughly 1.6 million distinct CDR3 sequences, about 32% of them found once; the top ten carry roughly 0.3%. What was sequenced was cord blood. Receptor source: a newborn girl in good health.

This chain uses TRBV20-1 with TRBJ2-7, with D uncertain. Germline loops: CDR1 DFQATT, CDR2 SNEGSKA (reference sequence). The V and J ends lost 4 bases and 3 bases respectively, with 16 bases between them. The CDR3 is 14 residues long. CDR3 nucleotides: TGCAGTGCTATTCCGCTACCTACCTTCTACGAGCAGTACTTC. The encoded protein is CSAIPLPTFYEQYF.

A few counts support this clonotype. V gene TRBV7-9 combines with J gene TRBJ2-5, with D maybe TRBD1 (6 bases). The CDR3 extends over 16 amino acids. Trimming shortened V by 5 bases and J by 4 bases, and 20 bases separated the two germline ends. Germline V CDR1 and CDR2: SEHNR, FQNEAQ (reference sequence). CDR3 in amino acids: CASSEPGHPLGETQYF. The CDR3 DNA sequence: TGTGCCAGCAGCGAGCCGGGACATCCCTTGGGAGAGACCCAGTACTTC.

V is TRBV20-1 and J is TRBJ2-3, with D possibly matching TRBD2 (5 bases). The CDR3 consists of 13 residues. Germline-derived CDR1 and CDR2 are DFQATT and SNEGSKA (reference sequence). Between the trimmed V and J ends, which lost 5 bases and 3 bases, there was a span of 12 bases. DNA for the CDR3: TGCAGTGCTCTAAGCGGATTAACAGATACGCAGTATTTT. Its translation is CSALSGLTDTQYF.

On this clonotype itself: Its ends do not fully match the called genes, so a read error is possible. The V gene is TRBV20-1, the J gene TRBJ2-4, with TRBD2 matching 8 bases. The DNA end is more similar to TRBJ2-7, so the J call may be wrong. CDR3 length: 16 amino acids. Germline assignment: CDR1 DFQATT and CDR2 SNEGSKA (reference sequence). CDR3 sequence reads: CSARPSVAGIAYEQYF. The CDR3 DNA follows: TGCAGCGCTAGACCATCTGTAGCGGGAATTGCGTACGAGCAGTACTTC.